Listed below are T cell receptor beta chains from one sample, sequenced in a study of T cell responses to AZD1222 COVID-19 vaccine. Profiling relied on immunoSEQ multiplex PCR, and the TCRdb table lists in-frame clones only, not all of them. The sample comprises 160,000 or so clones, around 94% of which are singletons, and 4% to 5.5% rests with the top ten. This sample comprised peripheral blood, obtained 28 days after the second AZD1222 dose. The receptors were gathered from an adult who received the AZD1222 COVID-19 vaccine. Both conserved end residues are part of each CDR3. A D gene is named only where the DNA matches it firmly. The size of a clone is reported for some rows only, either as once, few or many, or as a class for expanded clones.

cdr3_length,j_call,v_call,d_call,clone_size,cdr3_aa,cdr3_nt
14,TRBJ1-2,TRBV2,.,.,CASSWDTQNYGYTF,TGTGCCAGCAGTTGGGACACGCAGAACTATGGCTACACCTTC
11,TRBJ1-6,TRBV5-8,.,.,CASSLGEPLHF,TGTGCCAGCAGCTTGGGGGAACCCCTCCACTTT
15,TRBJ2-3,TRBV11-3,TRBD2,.,CASSLGGAGADTQYF,TGTGCCAGCAGCCTGGGCGGGGCGGGAGCAGATACGCAGTATTTT
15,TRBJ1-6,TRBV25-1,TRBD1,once,CASGDRPGMGSPLHF,TGTGCCAGCGGGGACAGGCCTGGGATGGGATCACCCCTCCACTTT
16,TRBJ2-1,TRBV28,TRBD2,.,CASSSLLAVLYNEQFF,TGTGCCAGCAGTTCCTTACTAGCGGTCCTTTACAATGAGCAGTTCTTC
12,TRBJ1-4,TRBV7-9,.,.,CASSPGQEKLFF,TGTGCCAGCAGCCCGGGACAAGAAAAACTGTTTTTT
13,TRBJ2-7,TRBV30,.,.,CAWKIERSYEQYF,TGTGCCTGGAAAATAGAGAGGTCCTACGAGCAGTACTTC
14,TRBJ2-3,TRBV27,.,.,CASSFHTSTDTQYF,TGTGCCAGCAGTTTTCATACTAGCACAGATACGCAGTATTTT
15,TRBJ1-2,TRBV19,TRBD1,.,CASSFGQGSSYGYTF,TGTGCCAGTAGTTTTGGACAGGGGAGCAGCTATGGCTACACCTTC
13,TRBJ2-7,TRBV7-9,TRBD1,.,CASSLGDSYEQYF,TGTGCCAGCAGCTTGGGGGACAGCTACGAGCAGTACTTC
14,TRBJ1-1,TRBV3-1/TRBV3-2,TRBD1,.,CASSQGQGVTEAFF,TGTGCCAGCAGCCAAGGACAGGGAGTTACTGAAGCTTTCTTT
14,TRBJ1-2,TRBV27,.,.,CASSPPGYSYGYTF,TGTGCCAGCAGTCCACCAGGGTATTCTTATGGCTACACCTTC
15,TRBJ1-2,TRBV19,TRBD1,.,CASIARDRDLYGYTF,TGTGCCAGTATCGCCCGGGACAGAGACCTCTATGGCTACACCTTC
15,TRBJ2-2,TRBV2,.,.,CASGWAGRGTGELFF,TGTGCCAGCGGTTGGGCAGGACGGGGCACCGGGGAGCTGTTTTTT
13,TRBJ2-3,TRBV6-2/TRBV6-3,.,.,CASSLTRSDTQYF,TGTGCCAGCAGTTTGACTAGGTCAGATACGCAGTATTTT
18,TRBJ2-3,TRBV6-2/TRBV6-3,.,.,CASSYPGTTWRGTDTQYF,TGTGCCAGCAGTTACCCCGGCACTACCTGGAGGGGCACAGATACGCAGTATTTT
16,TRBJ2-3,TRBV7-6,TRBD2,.,CASSGGLAGTSDTQYF,TGTGCCAGCAGCGGTGGACTAGCGGGCACCTCAGATACGCAGTATTTT
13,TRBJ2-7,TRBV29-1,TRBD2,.,CSVELAGVDEQYF,TGCAGCGTTGAACTAGCGGGAGTGGACGAGCAGTACTTC
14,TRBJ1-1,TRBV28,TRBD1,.,CASSKLDRGSEAFF,TGTGCCAGCAGTAAACTAGACAGGGGATCTGAAGCTTTCTTT
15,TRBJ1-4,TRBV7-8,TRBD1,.,CASSTRTGANEKLFF,TGTGCCAGCAGCACAAGGACAGGGGCTAATGAAAAACTGTTTTTT
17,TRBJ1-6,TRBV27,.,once,CASSVSAGTINNSPLHF,TGTGCCAGCAGTGTGAGCGCCGGGACAATAAATAATTCACCCCTCCACTTT
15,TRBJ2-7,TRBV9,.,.,CASSVGRGSGHEQYF,TGTGCCAGCAGCGTAGGTAGGGGAAGCGGTCACGAGCAGTACTTC
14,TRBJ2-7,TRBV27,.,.,CASSLRGLGYEQYF,TGTGCCAGCAGTTTAAGAGGTTTGGGTTACGAGCAGTACTTC
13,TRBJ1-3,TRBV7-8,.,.,CASSFTGGNTIYF,TGTGCCAGCAGCTTCACCGGGGGAAACACCATATATTTT
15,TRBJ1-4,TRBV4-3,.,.,CASSADSSTNEKLFF,TGCGCCAGCAGCGCGGACAGTTCAACTAATGAAAAACTGTTTTTT
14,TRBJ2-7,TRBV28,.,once,CASSFDPGYYEQYF,TGTGCCAGCAGTTTTGATCCGGGTTACTACGAGCAGTACTTC
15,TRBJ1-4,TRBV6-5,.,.,CASSHLGGPNEKLFF,TGTGCCAGCAGCCACCTCGGGGGGCCTAATGAAAAACTGTTTTTT
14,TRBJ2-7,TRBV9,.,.,CASSVDVGSYEQYF,TGTGCCAGCAGCGTAGATGTCGGTTCATACGAGCAGTACTTC
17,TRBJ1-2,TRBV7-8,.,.,CASSSPGQALVYYGYTF,TGTGCCAGCAGCTCACCGGGACAAGCCCTAGTCTACTATGGCTACACCTTC
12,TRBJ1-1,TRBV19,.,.,CASSIRNTEAFF,TGTGCCAGTAGTATACGGAACACTGAAGCTTTCTTT
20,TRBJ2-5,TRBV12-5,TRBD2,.,CASGLINKAGGPYRQETQYF,TGTGCTAGTGGTTTGATCAACAAAGCGGGAGGGCCCTACCGACAAGAGACCCAGTACTTC
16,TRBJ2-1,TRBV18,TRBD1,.,CASSPQGQGGYNEQFF,TGTGCCAGCTCACCTCAAGGACAGGGTGGGTACAATGAGCAGTTCTTC
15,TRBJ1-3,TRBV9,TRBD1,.,CASSATGAMGNTIYF,TGTGCCAGCAGCGCGACAGGGGCTATGGGAAACACCATATATTTT
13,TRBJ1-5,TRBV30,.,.,CAWSESGNQPQHF,TGTGCCTGGAGTGAATCCGGGAATCAGCCCCAGCATTTT
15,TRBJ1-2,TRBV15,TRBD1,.,CATSTEAGTVYGYTF,TGTGCCACCAGCACAGAGGCGGGGACAGTCTATGGCTACACCTTC
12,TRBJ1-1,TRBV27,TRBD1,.,CASSLNRGQAFF,TGTGCCAGCAGTCTTAACAGGGGTCAAGCTTTCTTT